Listed here is a single TCR beta chain. The data were obtained in a study of tumor-infiltrating lymphocytes in primary liver carcinoma. The wider study: Each participant had primary liver carcinoma, and surgical resection was the treatment.

The V end was cut by 3 bases, the J end by 5 bases, with 14 bases between. This CDR3 is 14 amino acids long. Looked up from germline, CDR1 is LNHDA and CDR2 is SQIVND (reference sequence). Blood RNA was derived from unsorted whole blood, and germline DNA was extracted too. Chronic HBV infection was present in the patients, who were treatment-naive. Total RNA amounting to around 530 ng was the source from which TCR beta cDNA was made with a constant-region primer. Each TCR beta library was derived from three nested multiplex PCR rounds that employed slightly modified ARM-PCR. Primers for the first two PCR rounds were TRBV1-TRBV30 forward primers and a C-beta reverse primer (about 9 cycles per round). TCRdb called the multiplex PCR reads again in MiXCR, with one record for every CDR3 protein. The table includes around 170,000 distinct CDR3 sequences, 50% to 75% detected once.

The sequenced sample was peripheral blood. The chain has TRBV19 and TRBJ2-7; a possible D gene is TRBD2 (6 bases). The TCR sequence derives from a man in his forties with primary liver carcinoma and hepatitis B virus infection. CDR3 bases: TGTGCCAGTAGTATGAGGAATCGCGGGAACGAGCAGTACTTC. Translated: CASSMRNRGNEQYF.